These 28 T cell receptor beta chains were all obtained from the same sample, sequenced in a study of blood T cell repertoires in COVID-19 (dated by TCRdb to the early 2020s). The protocol used for the library was the immunoSEQ multiplex PCR assay. The clones in this table, taken by TCRdb from immuneACCESS, are in-frame only. Not every clone is retained; where verified, under half of the shortfall comes from an unresolved V gene, and the cause of the rest is unknown. This sample has some 69,000 clones in its table, and 85% to 90% of those were observed once. Jointly, the top ten make up about 5% of the sample. The sample taken for sequencing was peripheral blood. The receptors come from a woman between 45 and 65 years old with active COVID-19.

The chain recombines TRBV7-9 with TRBJ1-1; D is uncertain. The CDR3 spans 14 residues. The germline CDR1 and CDR2 sequences are SEHNR and FQNEAQ (reference sequence). Trimming shortened V by 1 base and J by 4 bases, and 10 bases separated the two germline ends. The CDR3 here is CASSLVLEGTEAFF. The CDR3 bases are TGTGCCAGCAGCTTAGTGCTGGAGGGCACTGAAGCTTTCTTT.

The gene calls are TRBV2 and TRBJ2-1; D may be TRBD1 (5 bases). Deletions cut 7 bases from V and 2 bases from J, with 12 bases between. The CDR3 loop spans 14 amino acids. Germline CDR1 reads SNHLY; CDR2 reads FYNNEI. The CDR3, as DNA: TGTGCCAGCATGACAGCCTCAACCTACAATGAGCAGTTCTTC. Translation: CASMTASTYNEQFF.

The V gene is TRBV10-3, the J gene TRBJ2-1, with 13 bases identical to TRBD2. Germline V gives CDR1 ENHRY, CDR2 SYGVKD. J gave up 1 base and V 6 bases, and 6 bases lay outside the gene matches. The CDR3 spans 17 residues. CDR3 in amino acids: CAISETSGRLSYNEQFF. CDR3 nucleotides: TGTGCCATCAGCGAGACTAGCGGGAGGCTATCCTACAATGAGCAGTTCTTC.

Note on this clone: Other DNA sequences in the sample encode the same CDR3. This chain uses TRBV12-3 or TRBV12-4 with TRBJ1-5, with unresolved D. V shed 6 bases and J shed 5 bases, with 11 bases lying between them. The CDR3 covers 13 residues. The CDR3 DNA reads TGTGCCAGCAGCCTGACCGGGGATCAGCCCCAGCATTTT. Residues: CASSLTGDQPQHF.

As concerns this clone: The sample has other DNA sequences that encode this CDR3 too. The chain recombines TRBV5-5 with TRBJ1-1; no clear D. The CDR3 totals 15 residues. Germline V lookup: CDR1 SGHKS, CDR2 YYEKEE (reference sequence). V lost 0 bases and J lost 0, with 9 bases in between. This CDR3 is CASSLDGLMNTEAFF. As DNA, the CDR3 is TGTGCCAGCAGCTTGGACGGTCTCATGAACACTGAAGCTTTCTTT.

The rearrangement uses TRBV3-1 (or the pseudogene TRBV3-2) and TRBJ2-7; 15 nucleotides agree with TRBD2. The V gene's germline CDR1 is LGHDT and CDR2 YNNKEL (reference sequence). With 1 base clipped from V and 3 bases from J, the junction kept 4 bases outside the gene matches. The CDR3 is made up of 17 amino acids. The DNA of the CDR3 is TGTGCCAGCAGCCAAGCTGGGACTAGCGGGAGGCTCTACGAGCAGTACTTC. Amino acids: CASSQAGTSGRLYEQYF.

The J gene is TRBJ2-1, the V gene TRBV7-9, with no clear D. Germline CDR1 reads SEHNR; CDR2 reads FQNEAQ (reference sequence). V lost 1 base, J lost 9 bases, and 7 bases lay in between. The CDR3 covers 12 residues. The CDR3 DNA reads TGTGCCAGCAGCTTAGTTAGCTTTGAGCAGTTCTTC. Amino acid sequence: CASSLVSFEQFF.

This chain links TRBV19 with TRBJ2-1; D is perhaps TRBD2 (5 bases). Germline values: CDR1 LNHDA, CDR2 SQIVND (reference sequence). The CDR3 extends over 20 amino acids. V lost 2 bases and J lost 0, with 23 bases in between. CDR3 coding DNA: TGTGCCAGTAGTATAACATTTCCGGATGAGCGGATGAGCTCCTACAATGAGCAGTTCTTC. This codes for CASSITFPDERMSSYNEQFF.

This clone was seen only once. The rearrangement joins TRBV29-1 to TRBJ2-1, with D unresolved. V was pared by 5 bases and J by 7 bases, with 9 bases between. In germline, CDR1 is SQVTM, CDR2 ANQGSEA. The CDR3 totals 11 residues. This CDR3 reads CSVLIVNEQFF. CDR3 DNA sequence: TGCAGCGTTCTAATAGTGAATGAGCAGTTCTTC.

The chain employs TRBV3-1 (or the pseudogene TRBV3-2) and TRBJ2-5; 8 bases are shared with TRBD2. Trimming took 1 base from V and 4 from J; bases not matched to a gene: 8. The CDR3 is made up of 16 amino acids. Per germline, CDR1 LGHDT and CDR2 YNNKEL (reference sequence). The CDR3 reads CASSQVPGGRTETQYF. The CDR3, as DNA: TGTGCCAGCAGCCAAGTCCCGGGAGGGCGGACAGAGACCCAGTACTTC.

The rearrangement uses TRBV2 and TRBJ2-7, with D perhaps matching TRBD2 (5 bases). This CDR3 region has 15 residues. CDR1 is SNHLY, CDR2 FYNNEI, per germline. Deletions cut 1 base from V and 8 bases from J, with 18 bases between. CDR3 coding DNA: TGTGCCAGCAGTGAAGATGACGGGAAGAACGAACAGCAGTACTTC. Residues: CASSEDDGKNEQQYF.

The V gene is TRBV1, the J gene TRBJ2-7; TRBD2 is the table's D call, not checked against the DNA. TRBV1 is listed as a pseudogene. This CDR3 spans 14 amino acids. The CDR3 here is CTSRRRQAAYEQYF. CDR3 nucleotide sequence: TGCACCAGCAGGCGGCGTCAAGCGGCCTACGAGCAGTACTTC.

The chain recombines TRBV2 with TRBJ2-7, with 9 bases lining up with TRBD2. The V segment lost 4 bases and the J segment 3 bases; nucleotides outside the gene matches: 10. Germline assignment: CDR1 SNHLY and CDR2 FYNNEI. The CDR3 sequence is 16 residues long. The CDR3 spells CASSADSGTSIYEQYF. CDR3 DNA sequence: TGTGCCAGCAGTGCTGACTCCGGGACTAGCATCTACGAGCAGTACTTC.

V is TRBV27 and J is TRBJ2-1; 12 bases are shared with TRBD2. The J segment lost 8 bases and the V segment lost 5 bases, leaving 7 bases of the junction unmatched. The CDR3 is made up of 15 amino acids. The germline V gene has CDR1 MNHEY and CDR2 SMNVEV (reference sequence). As DNA, the CDR3 is TGTGCCAGCAGTCATAGACTAGCGGGAGTCGATGAGCAGTTCTTC. Its protein is CASSHRLAGVDEQFF.

The genes are TRBV5-4 and TRBJ1-4; D possibly corresponds to TRBD1 (6 bases). The CDR3 covers 15 residues. V was shortened by 4 bases and J by 0 bases, with 10 bases between the two germline ends. Germline lookup yields CDR1 SGHNT and CDR2 YYREEE (reference sequence). CDR3 loop: CASSPDRATNEKLFF. The CDR3 bases are TGTGCCAGCAGCCCGGACAGAGCAACTAATGAAAAACTGTTTTTT.

The chain's CDR3 is CASTPVQGTISYTF. The CDR3 DNA is TGTGCCAGTACCCCCGTTCAGGGAACTATAAGCTACACCTTC. The V call is TRBV19, the J call TRBJ1-2; D is perhaps TRBD1 (5 bases). Germline CDR1 LNHDA, CDR2 SQIVND (reference sequence). The CDR3 contains 14 residues. Trimming left V 7 bases short and J 9 bases short, with 21 bases between.

V gene TRBV28 combines with J gene TRBJ1-5, with D hard to call. Germline V CDR1 and CDR2: MDHEN, SYDVKM. The CDR3 consists of 13 residues. V lost 2 bases and J 5 bases, leaving 7 bases between the germline ends. The CDR3 reads CASSLGLDQPQHF. CDR3 coding DNA: TGTGCCAGCAGTTTAGGTTTAGATCAGCCCCAGCATTTT.

The chain is built from TRBV7-9 and TRBJ1-5, with D unclear. There are 13 residues in the CDR3. Germline CDR1 SEHNR, CDR2 FQNEAQ (reference sequence). The V and J ends lost 3 bases and 0 bases respectively, with 3 bases between them. The CDR3 loop is CASSLSSNQPQHF. In nucleotides, the CDR3 is TGTGCCAGCAGCTTGAGTAGCAATCAGCCCCAGCATTTT.

The chain links TRBV28 to TRBJ1-5; D uncertain. Trimming removed 8 bases from V and 4 bases from J, with 12 bases in between. From germline, CDR1 is MDHEN and CDR2 SYDVKM. This CDR3 comprises 13 residues. CDR3 in DNA: TGTGCCAGCCGCTGGACTTATAATCAGCCCCAGCATTTT. It translates to CASRWTYNQPQHF.

The chain links TRBV7-3 to TRBJ2-5, with 10 bases identical to TRBD2. With 2 bases clipped from V and 5 bases from J, the junction kept 8 bases outside the gene matches. CDR1 and CDR2 (germline): SGHTA, FQGTGA. The CDR3 extends over 16 amino acids. The CDR3 loop reads CASSLGAGGPRETQYF. CDR3 coding DNA: TGTGCCAGCAGCTTAGGAGCGGGAGGGCCGAGGGAGACCCAGTACTTC.

The chain uses TRBV5-5 and TRBJ2-6; a possible D gene is TRBD1 (5 bases). This CDR3 is 15 amino acids long. Trimming left V 2 bases short and J 0 bases short, with 6 bases between. In germline, CDR1 is SGHKS, CDR2 YYEKEE (reference sequence). CDR3 in DNA: TGTGCCAGCAGCTTCGGACACTCTGGGGCCAACGTCCTGACTTTC. It translates to CASSFGHSGANVLTF. Supplemented by reference TRBV5-5 and TRBJ2-6, the full variable domain reads DAGVTQSPTHLIKTRGQQVTLRCSPISGHKSVSWYQQVLGQGPQFIFQYYEKEERGRGNFPDRFSARQFPNYSSELNVNALLLGDSALYLCASSFGHSGANVLTFGAGSRLTVL.

V usage is TRBV9 and J usage is TRBJ2-3; 7 bases are shared with TRBD2. The CDR3 totals 16 residues. V shed 0 bases and J 0 bases; nucleotides not matched to a gene: 4. Looked up from germline, CDR1 is SGDLS and CDR2 is YYNGEE. The CDR3 sequence is CASSVGAGPSTDTQYF. CDR3 coding DNA: TGTGCCAGCAGCGTAGGAGCGGGGCCTAGCACAGATACGCAGTATTTT.

The rearrangement links TRBV30 to TRBJ1-2; D perhaps matches TRBD1 (6 bases). The V gene lost 5 bases and the J gene lost 2 bases, with 9 bases spanning the gap. Germline assignment: CDR1 GTSNPN and CDR2 SVGIG (reference sequence). This CDR3 is 12 amino acids long. The CDR3 nucleotides read TGTGCCTGGCAGGGGTTGAACTATGGCTACACCTTC. Amino acid sequence: CAWQGLNYGYTF. Filled out from reference TRBV30 and TRBJ1-2, the complete variable domain reads SQTIHQWPATLVQPVGSPLSLECTVEGTSNPNLYWYRQAAGRGLQLLFYSVGIGQISSEVPQNLSASRPQDRQFILSSKKLLLSDSGFYLCAWQGLNYGYTFGSGTRLTVV.

V usage is TRBV19 and J usage is TRBJ2-3, with TRBD2 matching over 8 bases. The CDR3 consists of 14 residues. Germline V gene sequence: CDR1 LNHDA, CDR2 SQIVND (reference sequence). V shed 4 bases and J 7 bases; nucleotides not matched to a gene: 7. The CDR3 coding sequence is TGTGCCAGTAGTAGTACTAGCGGAACAAATACGCAGTATTTT. Its translation is CASSSTSGTNTQYF.

The genes are TRBV4-1 and TRBJ2-7; 7 positions match TRBD2. The CDR3 sequence is 16 residues long. CDR1 and CDR2 from the germline V gene are MGHRA and YSYEKL. Losses at the gene ends were 1 base for V and 3 bases for J; bases not matched to a gene: 9. In nucleotides, the CDR3 is TGCGCCAGCAGCCAAGTGGTGGCTAGCGGTCACTACGAGCAGTACTTC. Translation gives CASSQVVASGHYEQYF.

The J gene is TRBJ2-5, the V gene TRBV7-6; 8 bases are shared with TRBD2. From germline, CDR1 is SGHVS and CDR2 FNYEAQ. This CDR3 region has 17 residues. Trimming at V came to 1 base and at J to 1 base, leaving 8 bases not matched to a gene. CDR3 DNA: TGTGCCAGCAGCTTAGTATTCCTAGCGGGTGCCCAAGAGACCCAGTACTTC. This gives the protein CASSLVFLAGAQETQYF.

The V gene is TRBV2, the J gene TRBJ2-3; 10 nucleotides align to TRBD2. Germline V lookup: CDR1 SNHLY, CDR2 FYNNEI. The CDR3 is 15 residues long. After removal of 9 bases from V and 3 bases from J, the junction contained 9 bases not matched to a gene. The CDR3 sequence is CASYRLAGSTDTQYF. The CDR3, as DNA: TGTGCCAGTTACAGACTAGCGGGCTCAACAGATACGCAGTATTTT.

J is TRBJ1-5 and V is TRBV5-6; D perhaps matches TRBD1 (5 bases). Deletions cut 4 bases from V and 2 bases from J, with 13 bases between. CDR1 and CDR2 (germline): SGHDT, YYEEEE. The CDR3 contains 15 residues. As DNA, the CDR3 is TGTGCCAGCAGCGATCTTGCACAGGGCAATCAGCCCCAGCATTTT. It codes for CASSDLAQGNQPQHF.